One sample yielded the 9 T cell receptor beta chains listed below, sequenced in a study of blood T cell repertoires in COVID-19. TCRdb's copy holds only in-frame clones and misses some; the assay was immunoSEQ multiplex PCR. The table lists over 50,000 clones, approximately 86% of them singletons. The source material was peripheral blood. The receptors come from a human donor in a cohort sampled during active COVID-19.

The chain has TRBV6-2 or TRBV6-3 and TRBJ2-7; TRBD1 matches at 10 bases. The CDR3 runs 14 residues. Per the germline V gene, CDR1 is MNHEY and CDR2 is SVGEGT. After removal of 4 bases from V and 3 bases from J, the junction contained 3 bases not matched to a gene. The CDR3 DNA sequence: TGTGCCAGCAGTTTCGACAGGGGGCTCTACGAGCAGTACTTC. This gives the protein CASSFDRGLYEQYF.

The chain couples TRBV28 to TRBJ1-2; TRBD1 matches at 8 bases. The CDR3 has 15 residues. Germline assignment: CDR1 MDHEN and CDR2 SYDVKM. V was clipped by 4 bases and J by 6 bases; unmatched bases: 10. For the CDR3, the DNA is TGTGCCAGCAGTTCCATCTCCGCAGGGGGCAATGGCTACACCTTC. Encoded protein: CASSSISAGGNGYTF.

V usage is TRBV9 and J usage is TRBJ2-1; 9 bases align to TRBD2. The CDR3 length is 14 residues. Germline lookup yields CDR1 SGDLS and CDR2 YYNGEE. V was clipped by 6 bases and J by 8 bases; unmatched bases: 9. CDR3 DNA sequence: TGTGCCAGCACGGGGGGACTAGCTCGCGATGAGCAGTTCTTC. Translation gives CASTGGLARDEQFF.

The chain employs TRBV5-6 and TRBJ2-7, with 9 bases aligning to TRBD2. There are 15 residues in the CDR3. V was pared by 1 base and J by 4 bases, with 6 bases of the junction left unmatched. CDR1 SGHDT and CDR2 YYEEEE come from the germline V gene. The CDR3 spells CASSLWVAGAYEQYF. CDR3 nucleotide sequence: TGTGCCAGCAGCTTGTGGGTAGCGGGAGCTTACGAGCAGTACTTC.

This clone has just one count. The chain links TRBV5-1 to TRBJ2-2; 8 bases map to TRBD1. V was clipped by 3 bases and J by 6 bases; unmatched bases: 10. CDR3 length: 16 residues. Germline V gene sequence: CDR1 SGHRS, CDR2 YFSETQ. CDR3 DNA sequence: TGCGCCAGCAGCTCCTGGACAGGGTTGGCTTCCGGGGAGCTGTTTTTT. Translated, it gives CASSSWTGLASGELFF. Full variable domain (outside the CDR3, taken from reference TRBV5-1 and TRBJ2-2): KAGVTQTPRYLIKTRGQQVTLSCSPISGHRSVSWYQQTPGQGLQFLFEYFSETQRNKGNFPGRFSGRQFSNSRSEMNVSTLELGDSALYLCASSSWTGLASGELFFGEGSRLTVL.

V and J are TRBV27 and TRBJ2-3; D not resolved. CDR1 is MNHEY, CDR2 SMNVEV, per germline (reference sequence). This CDR3 is 14 amino acids long. Trimming cost V 5 bases and J 0 bases, with 9 bases left between them. In DNA, the CDR3 is TGTGCCAGCAGTCGACAAGTAAGCACAGATACGCAGTATTTT. This gives the protein CASSRQVSTDTQYF.

The V gene is TRBV28, the J gene TRBJ2-1, with 8 bases aligning to TRBD1. CDR1 and CDR2 from the germline V gene are MDHEN and SYDVKM. The CDR3 runs 15 residues. J lost 7 bases, V lost 5 bases, and 10 bases had no gene match. This CDR3 is CASSLTGGGRNEQFF. Here the CDR3 DNA reads TGTGCCAGCAGTCTAACAGGGGGTGGTCGGAATGAGCAGTTCTTC.

This clone was seen more than once but under ten times. This chain connects TRBV5-4 to TRBJ2-3; 7 nucleotides line up with TRBD2. Per the germline V gene, CDR1 is SGHNT and CDR2 is YYREEE (reference sequence). The CDR3 is 18 residues long. The J segment lost 4 bases and the V segment lost 3 bases, leaving 17 bases of the junction unmatched. CDR3 nucleotide sequence: TGTGCCAGCAGCTCGACGGTGTGGGCTAGCGGTGCAGCAGATACGCAGTATTTT. It is translated as CASSSTVWASGAADTQYF.

The gene calls are TRBV10-3 and TRBJ2-6; TRBD1 matches at 11 bases. This CDR3 contains 17 residues. Germline V gives CDR1 ENHRY, CDR2 SYGVKD. J was trimmed by 0 bases and V by 10 bases; bases with no gene match: 8. CDR3 sequence reads: CATHGQGAYSGANVLTF. CDR3 nucleotides: TGTGCCACCCACGGACAGGGGGCGTACTCTGGGGCCAACGTCCTGACTTTC.